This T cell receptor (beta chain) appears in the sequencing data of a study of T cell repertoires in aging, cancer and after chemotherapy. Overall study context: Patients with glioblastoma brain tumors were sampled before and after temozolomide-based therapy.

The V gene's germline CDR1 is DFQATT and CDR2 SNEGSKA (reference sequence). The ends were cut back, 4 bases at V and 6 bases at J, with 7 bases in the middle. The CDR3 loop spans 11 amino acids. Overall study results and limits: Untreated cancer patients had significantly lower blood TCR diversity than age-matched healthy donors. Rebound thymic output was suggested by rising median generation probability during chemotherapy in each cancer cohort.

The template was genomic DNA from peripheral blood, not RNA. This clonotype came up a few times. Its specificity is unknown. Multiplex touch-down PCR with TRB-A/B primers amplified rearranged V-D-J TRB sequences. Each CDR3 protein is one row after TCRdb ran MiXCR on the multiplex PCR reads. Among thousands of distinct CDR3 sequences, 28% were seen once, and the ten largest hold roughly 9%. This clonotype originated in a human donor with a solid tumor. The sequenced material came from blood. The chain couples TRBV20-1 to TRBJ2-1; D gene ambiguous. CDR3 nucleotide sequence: TGCAGTGCTACATCTCCCAATGAGCAGTTCTTC. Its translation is CSATSPNEQFF.